The 24 T cell receptor beta chains presented below share a single source sample, sequenced in a study of blood T cell repertoires in COVID-19. The assay was immunoSEQ multiplex PCR, and TCRdb's table has in-frame clones only and misses some. This sample yields under 250,000 clones, of which 70% to 90% are seen a single time; over 15% belongs to the top ten. Input material: peripheral blood. Receptors were obtained from a man aged 45-60 years with COVID-19, enrolled during active disease.

V is TRBV19 and J is TRBJ2-3, with TRBD1 identical over 9 bases. Germline V gene lookup returns CDR1 LNHDA and CDR2 SQIVND (reference sequence). There are 14 residues in the CDR3. J was trimmed by 4 bases and V by 6 bases; bases with no gene match: 5. The DNA for the CDR3 is TGTGCCAGTAGCCCCGGACAGGGGCCAGATACGCAGTATTTT. Protein product: CASSPGQGPDTQYF.

The rearrangement joins TRBV6-5 to TRBJ1-1, with 7 bases fitting TRBD1. V shed 6 bases and J 4 bases; nucleotides not matched to a gene: 8. Germline CDR1 is MNHEY and CDR2 is SVGAGI. The CDR3 spans 14 residues. The CDR3 region has the DNA TGTGCCAGCAGCTTCCGGGACAGCGGCACTGAAGCTTTCTTT. Its protein product is CASSFRDSGTEAFF.

The chain links TRBV27 to TRBJ2-7; maybe TRBD1 (5 bases). The V end was cut by 5 bases, the J end by 0 bases, with 17 bases between. The CDR3 covers 16 residues. Per germline, CDR1 MNHEY and CDR2 SMNVEV (reference sequence). As DNA, the CDR3 is TGTGCCAGCAGTGCAGGGTTACCCGGCATCTCCTACGAGCAGTACTTC. Residues: CASSAGLPGISYEQYF.

This clone has only one observation. This chain joins TRBV19 and TRBJ2-3, with 9 bases matching TRBD2. V dropped 3 bases and J dropped 1; count of bases not matched to a gene: 8. The CDR3 spans 17 residues. Germline assignment: CDR1 LNHDA and CDR2 SQIVND (reference sequence). CDR3 in amino acids: CASSITLSGSGTDTQYF. Here the CDR3 DNA reads TGTGCCAGTAGTATCACTCTTAGCGGGAGCGGCACAGATACGCAGTATTTT.

J is TRBJ2-1 and V is TRBV18; TRBD1 matches at 8 bases. The CDR3 length is 15 residues. The trim removed 6 bases at V and 3 bases at J, leaving 7 bases unmatched. The V gene's germline CDR1 is KGHSH and CDR2 LQKENI. CDR3 coding DNA: TGTGCCAGCTCTCCCTCCGGGACAGGCTACAATGAGCAGTTCTTC. It specifies CASSPSGTGYNEQFF.

The chain employs TRBV11-1 and TRBJ2-7; TRBD2 matches 8 bases. This CDR3 spans 15 amino acids. V was clipped by 3 bases and J by 4 bases; unmatched bases: 8. Germline V gene lookup returns CDR1 SGHAT and CDR2 FQDESV (reference sequence). This CDR3 reads CASSFQSTSAYEQYF. CDR3 DNA: TGTGCCAGCAGCTTTCAGTCGACTAGCGCTTACGAGCAGTACTTC.

The chain recombines TRBV24-1 with TRBJ1-2, with 8 bases aligning to TRBD1. V lost 7 bases to trimming and J lost 7 bases; unmatched junction nucleotides: 4. This CDR3 has 12 residues. Germline V gives CDR1 KGHDR, CDR2 SFDVKD. In DNA form, the CDR3 reads TGTGCCACCAGCCAGGGGGCGAGTGGCTACACCTTC. It codes for CATSQGASGYTF.

The chain employs TRBV24-1 and TRBJ1-5, with 10 nucleotides matching TRBD1. The CDR3 spans 16 residues. With V trimmed by 4 bases and J by 3 bases, 5 bases remained unmatched. The germline CDR1 and CDR2 sequences are KGHDR and SFDVKD. CDR3 DNA sequence: TGTGCCACCAGTGACCCGACAGGGGGCAACAATCAGCCCCAGCATTTT. As protein: CATSDPTGGNNQPQHF.

J is TRBJ2-1 and V is TRBV9; D gene ambiguous. Germline CDR1 is SGDLS and CDR2 is YYNGEE. The CDR3 totals 16 residues. V was pared by 0 bases and J by 3 bases, with 13 bases between. CDR3 nucleotide sequence: TGTGCCAGCAGCGTAGCAGGTCCGGCCAACTACAATGAGCAGTTCTTC. Its translation: CASSVAGPANYNEQFF.

The table lists this clone with a count of one. V is TRBV27 and J is TRBJ1-4; TRBD1 matches 9 bases. Germline-derived CDR1 and CDR2 are MNHEY and SMNVEV (reference sequence). CDR3 length equals 18 residues. V lost 3 bases to trimming and J lost 1 base; unmatched junction nucleotides: 9. The CDR3: CASSFLGTGTRTNEKLFF. The CDR3 region has the DNA TGTGCCAGCAGTTTTCTAGGGACAGGGACGCGAACTAATGAAAAACTGTTTTTT.

The rearrangement joins TRBV11-2 to TRBJ1-6; weak D call: TRBD1 (5 bases). In germline, CDR1 is SGHAT, CDR2 FQNNGV. The CDR3 consists of 16 residues. V gave up 5 bases and J gave up 8 bases, with 19 bases separating them. CDR3 region: CASSHRWRGRHSPLHF. The CDR3 region has the DNA TGTGCCAGCAGCCACCGCTGGAGGGGTCGGCATTCACCCCTCCACTTT.

This clone was found once. The rearrangement links TRBV7-9 to TRBJ2-5; D perhaps matches TRBD1 (6 bases). CDR1 SEHNR and CDR2 FQNEAQ come from the germline V gene (reference sequence). V lost 2 bases and J 3 bases, leaving 10 bases between the germline ends. The CDR3 sequence is 14 residues long. CDR3 bases: TGTGCCAGCAGCTTAAGGGGGATGGAAGAGACCCAGTACTTC. Translated, it gives CASSLRGMEETQYF.

This clone was recorded once. The J gene is TRBJ1-5, the V gene TRBV11-2; D remains ambiguous. The CDR3 is made up of 13 amino acids. With 7 bases removed from V and 3 bases from J, the gap between germline ends came to 10 bases. Germline CDR1 is SGHAT and CDR2 is FQNNGV. CDR3 residues: CASTLGDNQPQHF. In DNA form, the CDR3 reads TGTGCCAGCACCCTGGGAGACAATCAGCCCCAGCATTTT.

The V gene is TRBV10-3, the J gene TRBJ2-3, with TRBD2 identical over 10 bases. Germline trimming cut 9 bases from V and 3 bases from J; bases unmatched to any gene: 3. Looked up from germline, CDR1 is ENHRY and CDR2 is SYGVKD. The CDR3 is made up of 13 amino acids. This CDR3 is CAILAGATDTQYF. The CDR3, as DNA: TGTGCCATTCTAGCGGGAGCGACAGATACGCAGTATTTT.

This clone has just one count. The gene calls are TRBV3-1 (or the pseudogene TRBV3-2) and TRBJ1-6; 10 nucleotides line up with TRBD1. This CDR3 spans 16 amino acids. Germline CDR1 and CDR2: LGHDT and YNNKEL (reference sequence). Trimming at V came to 2 bases and at J to 7 bases, leaving 5 bases not matched to a gene. CDR3 DNA: TGTGCCAGCAGCCAATGGACAGGGGGAAGCAATTCACCCCTCCACTTT. This codes for CASSQWTGGSNSPLHF.

J is TRBJ2-1 and V is TRBV18; D gene uncertain. The germline CDR1 and CDR2 sequences are KGHSH and LQKENI. Between the trimmed V and J ends, which lost 0 bases and 8 bases, there was a span of 11 bases. The CDR3 has 14 amino acids. The CDR3 sequence is CASSPPIAGDEQFF. The CDR3 region has the DNA TGTGCCAGCTCACCACCGATAGCCGGTGATGAGCAGTTCTTC.

This clone was recorded once. The chain joins TRBV13 to TRBJ1-2, with D perhaps matching TRBD1 (5 bases). CDR3 length: 16 amino acids. V lost 4 bases and J 6 bases, leaving 21 bases between the germline ends. Germline assignment: CDR1 PRHDT and CDR2 FYEKMQ (reference sequence). The CDR3 DNA sequence: TGTGCCAGCAGCTCCCCCCCGGGGGTGGGAGTGGATGGCTACACCTTC. Protein product: CASSSPPGVGVDGYTF.

The V gene is TRBV14, the J gene TRBJ2-2; D is possibly TRBD2 (6 bases). The V end lost 10 bases, the J end lost 2 bases, and 11 bases lay between the germline ends. Germline CDR1 and CDR2: SGHDN and FVKESK. CDR3 length: 13 amino acids. This chain's CDR3 is CATPGLNTGELFF. The CDR3 nucleotides read TGTGCCACCCCGGGACTTAACACCGGGGAGCTGTTTTTT.

The V call is TRBV30, the J call TRBJ1-6; D remains ambiguous. The CDR3 runs to 16 residues. The germline V and J ends were trimmed by 1 base and 0 bases, with 10 bases remaining between them. CDR1 and CDR2 (germline): GTSNPN, SVGIG (reference sequence). In DNA form, the CDR3 reads TGTGCCTGGAGTGGTTCGGGGAGCTCCTATAATTCACCCCTCCACTTT. It yields the protein CAWSGSGSSYNSPLHF.

This sequence joins TRBV7-8 and TRBJ2-7; D is unresolved. This CDR3 spans 15 amino acids. V gave up 1 base and J gave up 0 bases, with 10 bases separating them. Germline lookup yields CDR1 SGHVS and CDR2 FQNEAQ. The CDR3 is CASSLVHGSSYEQYF. Here the CDR3 DNA reads TGTGCCAGCAGCTTAGTGCACGGTAGCTCCTACGAGCAGTACTTC.

The rearrangement links TRBV6-5 to TRBJ2-1; 7 bases align to TRBD1. Germline trimming cut 6 bases from V and 4 bases from J; bases unmatched to any gene: 6. There are 14 residues in the CDR3. CDR1 is MNHEY, CDR2 SVGAGI, per germline. The CDR3 reads CASRGDRSYNEQFF. The CDR3, as DNA: TGTGCCAGCAGGGGGGACAGATCATACAATGAGCAGTTCTTC.

This clone was found a few times. V is TRBV19 and J is TRBJ1-2; 7 bases are shared with TRBD1. CDR3 length: 15 amino acids. Germline V gives CDR1 LNHDA, CDR2 SQIVND (reference sequence). V shed 6 bases, J shed 1 base, and the junction held 8 bases outside the gene matches. As DNA, the CDR3 is TGTGCCAGTAGCCCGACAGGGACCCGTAACTATGGCTACACCTTC. This gives the protein CASSPTGTRNYGYTF. Based on the CDR3 plus reference TRBV19 and TRBJ1-2, the full variable domain is DGGITQSPKYLFRKEGQNVTLSCEQNLNHDAMYWYRQDPGQGLRLIYYSQIVNDFQKGDIAEGYSVSREKKESFPLTVTSAQKNPTAFYLCASSPTGTRNYGYTFGSGTRLTVV.

The chain employs TRBV25-1 and TRBJ2-1, with no clear D. The CDR3 contains 12 residues. V lost 1 base and J lost 10, with 8 bases in between. Germline CDR1 and CDR2: MGHDK and SYGVNS. This CDR3 is CASSESTREQFF. The CDR3 nucleotides are TGTGCCAGCAGTGAATCTACCCGGGAGCAGTTCTTC.

The CDR3 DNA follows: TGTGCCAGCAGCTTAGGTTTCCTGGGCTTTCAGCCCCAGCATTTT. It yields the protein CASSLGFLGFQPQHF. The chain carries TRBV7-2 and TRBJ1-5; the D is unclear. The CDR3 has 15 amino acids. CDR1 is SGHTA, CDR2 FQGNSA, per germline. The V and J ends lost 1 base and 6 bases respectively, with 13 bases between them. Full variable domain (rest looked up from reference TRBV7-2 and TRBJ1-5): GAGVSQSPSNKVTEKGKDVELRCDPISGHTALYWYRQSLGQGLEFLIYFQGNSAPDKSGLPSDRFSAERTGGSVSTLTIQRTQQEDSAVYLCASSLGFLGFQPQHFGDGTRLSIL.